Listed here is a single T cell receptor (beta chain). Some clones are missing from TCRdb's copy, which holds only in-frame ones; the method was immunoSEQ multiplex PCR. This table has 70,000 to 75,000 clones, less than 95% appearing once. The sample originates from a study of blood T cell repertoires in COVID-19. CDR1 is SNHLY and CDR2 is FYNNEI in the germline V gene. V shed 5 bases and J shed 3 bases, with 13 bases lying between them. CDR3 length: 14 amino acids. The receptor comes from a woman in her late teens or twenties with acute or convalescent COVID-19. The chain couples TRBV2 to TRBJ1-2, with D maybe TRBD1 (6 bases). The sequencing input was peripheral blood. This chain's CDR3 is CASSWVSGDYGYTF. CDR3 bases: TGTGCCAGCAGTTGGGTTTCAGGGGACTATGGCTACACCTTC.